These 27 T cell receptor beta chains were sequenced from one sample in a study of cytomegalovirus exposure and HLA in healthy donors (dated by TCRdb to about 2017). Preparation of the library involved the immunoSEQ multiplex PCR assay. The immuneACCESS repertoire file appears here via TCRdb, limited to in-frame rearrangements. These files lack a portion of the clones; in checked studies, under half of the deficit traces to unresolved V genes, and the cause of the others is not known. For this sample there are 95,000 to 150,000 clones; roughly 84% appear just once. The top ten clones comprise roughly 2% of the sample. The sequenced material came from PBMCs. These receptors were obtained from a woman younger than 45 in good health and CMV-seronegative.

The gene calls are TRBV29-1 and TRBJ2-7; TRBD2 matches 7 bases. The CDR3 is made up of 15 amino acids. Per germline, CDR1 SQVTM and CDR2 ANQGSEA. With 0 bases clipped from V and 2 bases from J, the junction kept 7 bases outside the gene matches. DNA for the CDR3: TGCAGCGTTGAAGATGGGGGGGGAGGGACCTACGAGCAGTACTTC. It specifies CSVEDGGGGTYEQYF.

This clone was detected only once. J is TRBJ2-7 and V is TRBV7-2; weak D call: TRBD1 (5 bases). The CDR3 totals 16 residues. CDR1 is SGHTA, CDR2 FQGNSA, per germline. V lost 1 base and J 0 bases, leaving 13 bases between the germline ends. In DNA, the CDR3 is TGTGCCAGCAGCTTAGAGGGCAGGGCCGACTCCTACGAGCAGTACTTC. Its protein is CASSLEGRADSYEQYF.

This chain uses TRBV7-9 with TRBJ1-1; D perhaps matches TRBD1 (5 bases). Trimming took 4 bases from V and 5 from J, leaving 8 bases between them. The CDR3 is 12 residues long. Germline values: CDR1 SEHNR, CDR2 FQNEAQ (reference sequence). The DNA for the CDR3 is TGTGCCAGCAGCTGGGAGGGGACTGAAGCTTTCTTT. Amino acids: CASSWEGTEAFF.

The gene calls are TRBV29-1 and TRBJ1-2, with 7 bases matching TRBD1. Germline V CDR1 and CDR2: SQVTM, ANQGSEA. The CDR3 consists of 11 residues. V trimming: 7 bases; J trimming: 6 bases; junction bases outside the gene matches: 5. CDR3 amino acids: CSAQTGNGYTF. In DNA, the CDR3 is TGCAGCGCACAGACAGGGAATGGCTACACCTTC.

The chain uses TRBV7-9 and TRBJ1-2, with 10 bases matching TRBD1. The CDR3 is 15 amino acids. V lost 2 bases and J lost 3; bases outside the gene matches: 3. The germline V gene encodes CDR1 SEHNR and CDR2 FQNEAQ (reference sequence). CDR3 nucleotides: TGTGCCAGCAGCTTAACCGGGACAGGGGACTATGGCTACACCTTC. This encodes CASSLTGTGDYGYTF.

This clone has a single count. V is TRBV30 and J is TRBJ2-3, with TRBD1 identical over 8 bases. Germline CDR1 and CDR2: GTSNPN and SVGIG (reference sequence). J lost 4 bases, V lost 0 bases, and 6 bases had no gene match. The length of the CDR3 is 15 residues. CDR3 loop: CAWSVDRGIADTQYF. CDR3 sequence (DNA): TGTGCCTGGAGTGTCGACAGGGGCATAGCAGATACGCAGTATTTT.

The V call is TRBV5-1, the J call TRBJ2-3, with a weak D call TRBD1 (5 bases). The CDR3 consists of 13 residues. Trimming left V 0 bases short and J 6 bases short, with 8 bases between. CDR1 is SGHRS and CDR2 is YFSETQ in the germline V gene. CDR3 region: CASSLEDKDTQYF. CDR3 in DNA: TGCGCCAGCAGCTTGGAGGACAAGGATACGCAGTATTTT.

This chain links TRBV7-9 with TRBJ2-3; D remains unclear. There are 12 residues in the CDR3. Germline CDR1 and CDR2: SEHNR and FQNEAQ (reference sequence). The ends were cut back, 0 bases at V and 6 bases at J, with 4 bases in the middle. CDR3 sequence reads: CASSLAPDTQYF. The CDR3 DNA follows: TGTGCCAGCAGCTTAGCCCCTGATACGCAGTATTTT.

The genes are TRBV5-6 and TRBJ2-3; 8 bases map to TRBD2. Trimming removed 2 bases from V and 0 bases from J; junction bases left unmatched: 8. CDR3 length equals 17 residues. Per germline, CDR1 SGHDT and CDR2 YYEEEE. CDR3 bases: TGTGCCAGCAGCTTAAGGGTGACTAGCGCTAGCACAGATACGCAGTATTTT. It yields the protein CASSLRVTSASTDTQYF.

The chain joins TRBV7-8 to TRBJ2-5; TRBD1 matches at 9 bases. The CDR3 spans 16 residues. Germline-derived CDR1 and CDR2 are SGHVS and FQNEAQ. With 6 bases clipped from V and 2 bases from J, the junction kept 10 bases outside the gene matches. The CDR3 region is CASRTLGQGRQETQYF. DNA of the CDR3: TGTGCCAGCAGAACCCTGGGACAGGGTCGGCAAGAGACCCAGTACTTC.

The V and J genes are TRBV29-1 and TRBJ2-1, with D maybe TRBD1 (5 bases). Germline CDR1 reads SQVTM; CDR2 reads ANQGSEA. The CDR3 runs 15 residues. The germline V and J ends were trimmed by 5 bases and 3 bases, with 17 bases remaining between them. For the CDR3, the DNA is TGCAGCGTTCTACCTCGTGGGGCCATCTACAATGAGCAGTTCTTC. Amino acids: CSVLPRGAIYNEQFF.

CDR3 amino acids: CASSAGGHLAYEQYF. In nucleotides, the CDR3 is TGTGCCAGCAGCGCCGGAGGGCACTTAGCCTACGAGCAGTACTTC. The V call is TRBV7-2, the J call TRBJ2-7; D may be TRBD2 (6 bases). Trimming left V 5 bases short and J 2 bases short, with 16 bases between. The CDR3 covers 15 residues. Germline values: CDR1 SGHTA, CDR2 FQGNSA.

CDR3 sequence (DNA): TGCGCCAGCAGCCCGGAAGCGGGGACCAACTACGAGCAGTACTTC. Translated, it gives CASSPEAGTNYEQYF. The chain recombines TRBV5-1 with TRBJ2-7, with 7 bases aligning to TRBD2. The CDR3 has 15 amino acids. CDR1 and CDR2 (germline): SGHRS, YFSETQ. V lost 4 bases to trimming and J lost 3 bases; unmatched junction nucleotides: 10.

The J gene is TRBJ2-5, the V gene TRBV7-9; D gene ambiguous. The germline CDR1 and CDR2 sequences are SEHNR and FQNEAQ (reference sequence). CDR3 length: 12 amino acids. Trimming removed 2 bases at V and 2 bases at J, with 3 bases between. The CDR3 spells CASSLLQETQYF. DNA for the CDR3: TGTGCCAGCAGCTTACTTCAAGAGACCCAGTACTTC. The entire variable domain, with the rest obtained from reference TRBV7-9 and TRBJ2-5, is as follows: DTGVSQNPRHKITKRGQNVTFRCDPISEHNRLYWYRQTLGQGPEFLTYFQNEAQLEKSRLLSDRFSAERPKGSFSTLEIQRTEQGDSAMYLCASSLLQETQYFGPGTRLLVL.

CDR3 nucleotide sequence: TGTGCCAGCAGTATTATACAGGGGTACGGGTATGGCTACACCTTC. Encoded protein: CASSIIQGYGYGYTF. The chain recombines TRBV6-6 with TRBJ1-2, with 7 positions matching TRBD1. This CDR3 has 15 amino acids. The junction had 11 bases not matched to a gene; V was cut back by 5 bases and J by 5 bases. CDR1 and CDR2 (germline): MNHNY, SVGAGI (reference sequence).

This clone was counted between two and nine times. The same CDR3 is also encoded by other DNA sequences in this sample. V and J are TRBV5-1 and TRBJ1-2; 8 bases line up with TRBD1. This CDR3 has 14 amino acids. The trim removed 0 bases at V and 7 bases at J, leaving 5 bases unmatched. Germline loops: CDR1 SGHRS, CDR2 YFSETQ. This CDR3 is CASSLGQGLGGYTF. CDR3 nucleotide sequence: TGCGCCAGCAGCTTGGGACAGGGGTTGGGTGGCTACACCTTC. The whole variable domain, remainder taken from reference TRBV5-1 and TRBJ1-2, is KAGVTQTPRYLIKTRGQQVTLSCSPISGHRSVSWYQQTPGQGLQFLFEYFSETQRNKGNFPGRFSGRQFSNSRSEMNVSTLELGDSALYLCASSLGQGLGGYTFGSGTRLTVV.

V and J are TRBV5-4 and TRBJ1-3; 11 bases align to TRBD1. The V gene end was trimmed by 5 bases and the J gene end by 5 bases; junction bases not matched to a gene: 3. The CDR3 sequence is 14 residues long. Germline values: CDR1 SGHNT, CDR2 YYREEE (reference sequence). CDR3 amino acids: CASSGDRGRNTIYF. The CDR3 DNA is TGTGCCAGCAGTGGGGACAGGGGGAGAAACACCATATATTTT. The full variable domain, with the rest looked up from reference TRBV5-4 and TRBJ1-3, is ETGVTQSPTHLIKTRGQQVTLRCSSQSGHNTVSWYQQALGQGPQFIFQYYREEENGRGNFPPRFSGLQFPNYSSELNVNALELDDSALYLCASSGDRGRNTIYFGEGSWLTVV.

The gene calls are TRBV19 and TRBJ1-5, with 8 bases identical to TRBD1. Germline loops: CDR1 LNHDA, CDR2 SQIVND (reference sequence). This CDR3 contains 14 residues. After removal of 7 bases from V and 11 bases from J, the junction contained 13 bases not matched to a gene. The CDR3 DNA reads TGTGCCAGTACCCGGAGTCAGGGGGCAGGGGCCCAGCATTTT. It is translated as CASTRSQGAGAQHF.

The chain links TRBV7-3 to TRBJ2-5; 11 nucleotides align to TRBD2. Trimming removed 5 bases from V and 1 base from J; junction bases left unmatched: 3. Per the germline V gene, CDR1 is SGHTA and CDR2 is FQGTGA. The CDR3 spans 15 residues. CDR3 sequence: CASSSSGGAQETQYF. CDR3 coding DNA: TGTGCCAGCAGCAGTAGCGGGGGGGCCCAAGAGACCCAGTACTTC.

The chain's CDR3 is CASSADRDRDEQYF. CDR3 nucleotides: TGTGCCAGTAGTGCCGACCGGGACAGGGACGAGCAGTACTTC. The chain recombines TRBV19 with TRBJ2-7; 9 positions match TRBD1. The V gene end was trimmed by 5 bases and the J gene end by 5 bases; junction bases not matched to a gene: 7. The CDR3 length is 14 residues. Per germline, CDR1 LNHDA and CDR2 SQIVND (reference sequence).

This clone was counted a few times. This sequence joins TRBV19 and TRBJ2-1; 8 nucleotides agree with TRBD1. The V segment lost 8 bases and the J segment 4 bases; nucleotides outside the gene matches: 4. The CDR3 sequence is 13 residues long. Germline CDR1 and CDR2: LNHDA and SQIVND (reference sequence). CDR3 in amino acids: CASLRTGYNEQFF. The CDR3 bases are TGTGCCAGTCTACGGACAGGGTACAATGAGCAGTTCTTC.

This clone has just a few counts. The chain carries TRBV28 and TRBJ1-6, with 9 bases matching TRBD1. CDR3 size: 16 residues. Unmatched junction bases numbered 9, after V lost 7 bases and J lost 5 bases. Per germline, CDR1 MDHEN and CDR2 SYDVKM. The CDR3: CASIHRGDRDNSPLHF. CDR3 bases: TGTGCCAGCATCCACCGGGGGGACAGGGATAATTCACCCCTCCACTTT.

The rearrangement links TRBV2 to TRBJ1-1; D remains ambiguous. There are 12 residues in the CDR3. Per the germline V gene, CDR1 is SNHLY and CDR2 is FYNNEI. Trimming took off 6 bases at V and 1 base at J, with 6 bases between the two ends. The CDR3 loop reads CASREGNTEAFF. The CDR3 DNA sequence: TGTGCCAGCAGGGAGGGGAACACTGAAGCTTTCTTT. Full variable domain (outside the CDR3, taken from reference TRBV2 and TRBJ1-1): EPEVTQTPSHQVTQMGQEVILRCVPISNHLYFYWYRQILGQKVEFLVSFYNNEISEKSEIFDDQFSVERPDGSNFTLKIRSTKLEDSAMYFCASREGNTEAFFGQGTRLTVV.

This chain links TRBV30 with TRBJ2-7; D is perhaps TRBD1 (6 bases). The CDR3 length is 15 residues. CDR1 is GTSNPN and CDR2 is SVGIG in the germline V gene (reference sequence). Trimming took off 0 bases at V and 2 bases at J, with 14 bases between the two ends. The DNA of the CDR3 is TGTGCCTGGAGTGTCCTGGGGCCAGGGGCCTACGAGCAGTACTTC. This codes for CAWSVLGPGAYEQYF.

This chain connects TRBV11-2 to TRBJ2-7; 10 nucleotides line up with TRBD1. This CDR3 is built from 15 residues. Germline CDR1 is SGHAT and CDR2 is FQNNGV. Trimming cost V 0 bases and J 3 bases; bases outside gene matches: 2. CDR3 residues: CASSLETGGSYEQYF. The DNA of the CDR3 is TGTGCCAGCAGCTTAGAGACAGGGGGCAGCTACGAGCAGTACTTC.

This clone was picked up a small number of times. The rearrangement uses TRBV19 and TRBJ2-7; no clear D gene. The length of the CDR3 is 13 residues. V shed 3 bases and J shed 3 bases, with 9 bases lying between them. Germline V lookup: CDR1 LNHDA, CDR2 SQIVND (reference sequence). CDR3 coding DNA: TGTGCCAGTAGTATCTCACTGAACTACGAGCAGTACTTC. This gives the protein CASSISLNYEQYF. The whole variable domain, filled in from reference TRBV19 and TRBJ2-7, reads DGGITQSPKYLFRKEGQNVTLSCEQNLNHDAMYWYRQDPGQGLRLIYYSQIVNDFQKGDIAEGYSVSREKKESFPLTVTSAQKNPTAFYLCASSISLNYEQYFGPGTRLTVT.

V gene TRBV10-3 combines with J gene TRBJ1-1, with D maybe TRBD1 (5 bases). Per germline, CDR1 ENHRY and CDR2 SYGVKD. This CDR3 region has 15 residues. The ends were cut back, 0 bases at V and 5 bases at J, with 13 bases in the middle. As DNA, the CDR3 is TGTGCCATCAGTGAGTCCGGAGGGGTCGGAACTGAAGCTTTCTTT. Its translation: CAISESGGVGTEAFF.